Sequencing of this T cell receptor (beta chain) was carried out in a study of cytomegalovirus exposure and HLA in healthy donors. Assay: immunoSEQ multiplex PCR; the TCRdb copy retains only in-frame clones and omits some. The repertoire holds over 110,000 clones, with roughly nine tenths as singletons. CDR3 length: 15 amino acids. Germline V gene data show CDR1 as LNHDA and CDR2 as SQIVND (reference sequence). V was pared by 4 bases and J by 4 bases, with 13 bases between. The genes are TRBV19 and TRBJ2-2, with D maybe TRBD2 (6 bases). The source is a man younger than 35 in good health and CMV-seronegative. Sequencing input: PBMCs. The CDR3 region has the DNA TGTGCCAGTAGTACCGAGGGGAGGCGCACCGGGGAGCTGTTTTTT. Translated, it gives CASSTEGRRTGELFF.